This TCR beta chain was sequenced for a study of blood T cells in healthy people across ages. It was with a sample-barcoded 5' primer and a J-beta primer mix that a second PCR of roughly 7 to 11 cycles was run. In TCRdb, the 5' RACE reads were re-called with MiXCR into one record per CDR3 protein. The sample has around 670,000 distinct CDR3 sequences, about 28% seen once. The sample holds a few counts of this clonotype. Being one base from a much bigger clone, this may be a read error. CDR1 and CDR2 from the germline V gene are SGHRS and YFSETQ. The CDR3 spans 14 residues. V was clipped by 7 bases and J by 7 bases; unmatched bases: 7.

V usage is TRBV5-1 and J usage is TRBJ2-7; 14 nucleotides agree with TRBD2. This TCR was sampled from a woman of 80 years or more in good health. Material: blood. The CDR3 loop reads CASGLAGGINEQYF. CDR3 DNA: TGCGCCAGCGGACTAGCGGGGGGCATCAATGAGCAGTACTTC.